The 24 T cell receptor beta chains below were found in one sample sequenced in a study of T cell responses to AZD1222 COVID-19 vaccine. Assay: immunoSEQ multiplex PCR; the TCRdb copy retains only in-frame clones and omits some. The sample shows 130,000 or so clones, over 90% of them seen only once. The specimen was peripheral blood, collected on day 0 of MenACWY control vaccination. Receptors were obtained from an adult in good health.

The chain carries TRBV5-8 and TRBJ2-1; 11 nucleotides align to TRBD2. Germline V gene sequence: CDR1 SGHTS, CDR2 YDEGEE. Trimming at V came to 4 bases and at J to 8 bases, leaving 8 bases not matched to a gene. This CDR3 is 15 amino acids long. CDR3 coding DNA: TGTGCCAGCAGCCGCCCTAGCGGGAGGCAAGATGAGCAGTTCTTC. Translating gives CASSRPSGRQDEQFF.

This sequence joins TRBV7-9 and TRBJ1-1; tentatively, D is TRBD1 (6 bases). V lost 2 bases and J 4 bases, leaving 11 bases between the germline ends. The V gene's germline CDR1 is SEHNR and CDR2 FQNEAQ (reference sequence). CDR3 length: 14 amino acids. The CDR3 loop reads CASSLTGALTEAFF. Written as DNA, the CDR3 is TGTGCCAGCAGCTTAACGGGGGCCCTCACTGAAGCTTTCTTT. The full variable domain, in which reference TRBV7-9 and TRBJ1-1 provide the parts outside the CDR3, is DTGVSQNPRHKITKRGQNVTFRCDPISEHNRLYWYRQTLGQGPEFLTYFQNEAQLEKSRLLSDRFSAERPKGSFSTLEIQRTEQGDSAMYLCASSLTGALTEAFFGQGTRLTVV.

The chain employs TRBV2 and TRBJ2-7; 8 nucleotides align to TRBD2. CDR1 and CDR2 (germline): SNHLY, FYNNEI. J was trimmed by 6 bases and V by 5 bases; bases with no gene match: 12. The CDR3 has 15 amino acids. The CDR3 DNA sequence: TGTGCCAGCAGTTACCTGGCGAGCGGGAGAGCCGAGCAGTACTTC. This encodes CASSYLASGRAEQYF.

CDR3 protein: CASSPGPAGDEQFF. For the CDR3, the DNA is TGTGCCAGCAGCCCGGGCCCTGCGGGGGATGAGCAGTTCTTC. The rearrangement links TRBV5-4 to TRBJ2-1, with 7 bases fitting TRBD2. The CDR3 length is 14 residues. Trimming cost V 4 bases and J 8 bases; bases outside gene matches: 9. Looked up from germline, CDR1 is SGHNT and CDR2 is YYREEE (reference sequence).

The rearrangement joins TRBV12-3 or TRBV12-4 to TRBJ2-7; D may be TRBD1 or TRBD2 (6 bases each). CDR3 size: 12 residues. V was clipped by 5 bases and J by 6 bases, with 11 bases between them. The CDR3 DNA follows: TGTGCCAGCAGTCTATCGGGGGCCGAGCAGTACTTC. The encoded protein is CASSLSGAEQYF.

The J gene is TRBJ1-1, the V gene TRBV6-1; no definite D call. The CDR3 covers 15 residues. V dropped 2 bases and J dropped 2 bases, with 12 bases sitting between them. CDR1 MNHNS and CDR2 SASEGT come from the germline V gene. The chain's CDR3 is CASSEWSRGNTEAFF. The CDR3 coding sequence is TGTGCCAGCAGTGAATGGAGCCGGGGAAACACTGAAGCTTTCTTT.

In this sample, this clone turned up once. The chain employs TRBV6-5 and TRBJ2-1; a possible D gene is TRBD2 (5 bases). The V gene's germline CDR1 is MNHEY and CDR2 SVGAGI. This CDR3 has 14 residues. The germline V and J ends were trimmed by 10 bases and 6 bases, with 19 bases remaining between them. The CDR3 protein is CATYGGLPGNEQFF. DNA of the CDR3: TGTGCCACCTATGGAGGACTCCCAGGCAATGAGCAGTTCTTC.

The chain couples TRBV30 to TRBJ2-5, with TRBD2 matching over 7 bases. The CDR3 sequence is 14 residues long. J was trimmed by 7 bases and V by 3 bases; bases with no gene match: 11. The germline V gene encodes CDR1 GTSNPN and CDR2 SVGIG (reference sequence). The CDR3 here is CAWSVLAGVPTQYF. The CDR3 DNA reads TGTGCCTGGAGCGTTCTGGCGGGAGTCCCGACCCAGTACTTC.

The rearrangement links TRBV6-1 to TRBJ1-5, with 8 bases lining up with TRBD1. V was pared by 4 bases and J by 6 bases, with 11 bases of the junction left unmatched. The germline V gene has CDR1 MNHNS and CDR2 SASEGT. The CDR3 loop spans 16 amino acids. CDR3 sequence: CASSGGQGGRSQPQHF. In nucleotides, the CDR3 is TGTGCCAGCAGTGGCGGACAGGGAGGAAGAAGTCAGCCCCAGCATTTT.

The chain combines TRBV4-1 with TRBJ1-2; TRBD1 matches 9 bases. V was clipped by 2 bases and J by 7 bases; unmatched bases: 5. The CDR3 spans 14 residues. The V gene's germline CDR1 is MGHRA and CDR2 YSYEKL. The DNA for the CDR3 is TGCGCCAGCAGCCAACCGGGACAGGGATCTGGCTACACCTTC. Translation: CASSQPGQGSGYTF.

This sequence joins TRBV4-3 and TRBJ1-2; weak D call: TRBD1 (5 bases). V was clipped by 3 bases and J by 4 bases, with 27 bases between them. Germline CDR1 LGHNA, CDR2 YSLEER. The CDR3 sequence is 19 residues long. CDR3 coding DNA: TGCGCCAGCAGCCATCTCTCTACGGGACTTATGGGGAACCTCTATGGCTACACCTTC. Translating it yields CASSHLSTGLMGNLYGYTF.

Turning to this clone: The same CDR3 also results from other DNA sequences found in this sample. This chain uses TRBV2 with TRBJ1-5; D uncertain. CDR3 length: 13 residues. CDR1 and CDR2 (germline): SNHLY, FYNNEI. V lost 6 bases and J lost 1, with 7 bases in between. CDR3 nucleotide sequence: TGTGCCAGCAGGGGTGACAGCAATCAGCCCCAGCATTTT. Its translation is CASRGDSNQPQHF. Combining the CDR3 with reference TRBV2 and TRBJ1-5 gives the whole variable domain EPEVTQTPSHQVTQMGQEVILRCVPISNHLYFYWYRQILGQKVEFLVSFYNNEISEKSEIFDDQFSVERPDGSNFTLKIRSTKLEDSAMYFCASRGDSNQPQHFGDGTRLSIL.

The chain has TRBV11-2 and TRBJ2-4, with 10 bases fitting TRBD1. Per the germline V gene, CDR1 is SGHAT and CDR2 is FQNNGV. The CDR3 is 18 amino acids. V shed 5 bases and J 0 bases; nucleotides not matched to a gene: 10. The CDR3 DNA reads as TGTGCCAGCAGCCAGACAGGGGGCACTCGACGAGCCAAAAACATTCAGTACTTC. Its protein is CASSQTGGTRRAKNIQYF.

The CDR3 protein is CASSPGTVFVEQYF. DNA of the CDR3: TGCGCCAGCAGCCCCGGGACCGTCTTTGTAGAGCAGTACTTC. The V and J genes are TRBV5-1 and TRBJ2-7, with D possibly called TRBD1 or TRBD2 (5 bases each). The CDR3 totals 14 residues. Germline V gives CDR1 SGHRS, CDR2 YFSETQ. The V gene lost 4 bases and the J gene lost 7 bases, with 18 bases spanning the gap.

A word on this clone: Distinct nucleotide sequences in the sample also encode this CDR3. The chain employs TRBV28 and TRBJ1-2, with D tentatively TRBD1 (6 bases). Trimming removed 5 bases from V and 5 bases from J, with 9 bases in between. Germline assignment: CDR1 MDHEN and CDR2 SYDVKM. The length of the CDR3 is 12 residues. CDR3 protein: CASSPTGYGYTF. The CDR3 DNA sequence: TGTGCCAGCAGTCCCACAGGGTATGGCTACACCTTC.

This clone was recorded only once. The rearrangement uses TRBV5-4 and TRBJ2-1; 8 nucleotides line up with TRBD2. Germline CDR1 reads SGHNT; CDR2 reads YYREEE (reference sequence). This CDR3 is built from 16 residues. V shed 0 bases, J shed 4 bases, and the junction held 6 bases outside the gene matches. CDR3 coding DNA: TGTGCCAGCAGCTTGGGGGGGGCTAGCGGGTACAATGAGCAGTTCTTC. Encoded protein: CASSLGGASGYNEQFF.

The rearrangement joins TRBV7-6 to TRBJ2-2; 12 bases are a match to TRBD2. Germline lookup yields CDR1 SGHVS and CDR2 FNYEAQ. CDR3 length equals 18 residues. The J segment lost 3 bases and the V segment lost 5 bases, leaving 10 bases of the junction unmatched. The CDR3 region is CASSHPLAGGPDTGELFF. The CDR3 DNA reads TGTGCCAGCAGCCATCCCCTAGCGGGAGGGCCGGACACCGGGGAGCTGTTTTTT.

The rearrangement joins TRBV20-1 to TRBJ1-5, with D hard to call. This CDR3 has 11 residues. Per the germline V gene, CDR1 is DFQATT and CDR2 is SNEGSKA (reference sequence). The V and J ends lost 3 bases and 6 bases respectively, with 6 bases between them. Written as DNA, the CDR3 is TGCAGTGCTAGTATTGGTCAGCCCCAGCATTTT. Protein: CSASIGQPQHF.

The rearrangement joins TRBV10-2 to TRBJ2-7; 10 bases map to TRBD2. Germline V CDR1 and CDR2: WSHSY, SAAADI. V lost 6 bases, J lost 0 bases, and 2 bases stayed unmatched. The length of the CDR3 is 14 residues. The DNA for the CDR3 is TGCGCCAGCAGGAGCGGGAGGGCCTCCTACGAGCAGTACTTC. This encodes CASRSGRASYEQYF.

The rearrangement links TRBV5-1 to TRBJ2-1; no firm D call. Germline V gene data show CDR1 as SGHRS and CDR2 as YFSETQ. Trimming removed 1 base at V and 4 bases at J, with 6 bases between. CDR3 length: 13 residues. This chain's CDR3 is CASSLYLYNEQFF. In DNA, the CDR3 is TGCGCCAGCAGCTTGTACTTATACAATGAGCAGTTCTTC.

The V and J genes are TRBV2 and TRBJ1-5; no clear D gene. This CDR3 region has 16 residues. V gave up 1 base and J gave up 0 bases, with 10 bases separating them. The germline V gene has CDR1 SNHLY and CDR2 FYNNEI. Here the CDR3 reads CASSEVRSYSNQPQHF. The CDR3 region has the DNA TGTGCCAGCAGTGAAGTCCGGTCCTATAGCAATCAGCCCCAGCATTTT.

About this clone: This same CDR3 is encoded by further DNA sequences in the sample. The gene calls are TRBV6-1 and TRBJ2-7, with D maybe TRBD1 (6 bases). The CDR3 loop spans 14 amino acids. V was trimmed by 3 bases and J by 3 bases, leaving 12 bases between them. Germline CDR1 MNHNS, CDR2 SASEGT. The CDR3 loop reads CASSDWDIGYEQYF. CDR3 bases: TGTGCCAGCAGTGATTGGGACATCGGCTACGAGCAGTACTTC.

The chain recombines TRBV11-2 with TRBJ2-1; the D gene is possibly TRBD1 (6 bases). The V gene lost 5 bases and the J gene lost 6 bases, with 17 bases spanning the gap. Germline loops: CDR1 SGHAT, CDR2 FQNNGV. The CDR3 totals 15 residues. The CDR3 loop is CASSPGHAQGNEQFF. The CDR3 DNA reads TGTGCCAGCAGCCCGGGACATGCCCAAGGCAATGAGCAGTTCTTC.

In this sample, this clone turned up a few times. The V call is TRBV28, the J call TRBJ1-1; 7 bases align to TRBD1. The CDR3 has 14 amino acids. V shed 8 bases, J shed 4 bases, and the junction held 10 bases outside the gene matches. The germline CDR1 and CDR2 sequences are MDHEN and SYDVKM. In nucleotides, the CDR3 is TGTGCCAGCTTTGCAGGGGGTGAGGGCACTGAAGCTTTCTTT. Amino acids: CASFAGGEGTEAFF.